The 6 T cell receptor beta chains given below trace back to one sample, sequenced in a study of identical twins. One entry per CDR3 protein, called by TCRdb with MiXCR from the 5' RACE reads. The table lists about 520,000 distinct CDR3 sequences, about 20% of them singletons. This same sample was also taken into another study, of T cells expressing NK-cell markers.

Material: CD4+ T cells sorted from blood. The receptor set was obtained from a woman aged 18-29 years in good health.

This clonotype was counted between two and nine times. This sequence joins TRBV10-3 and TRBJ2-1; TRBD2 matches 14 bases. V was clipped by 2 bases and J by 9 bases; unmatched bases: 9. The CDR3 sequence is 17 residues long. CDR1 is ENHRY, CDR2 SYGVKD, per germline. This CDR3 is CAISERRLAGGPSEQFF. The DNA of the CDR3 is TGTGCCATCAGTGAGCGTCGACTAGCGGGGGGGCCGAGTGAGCAGTTCTTC.

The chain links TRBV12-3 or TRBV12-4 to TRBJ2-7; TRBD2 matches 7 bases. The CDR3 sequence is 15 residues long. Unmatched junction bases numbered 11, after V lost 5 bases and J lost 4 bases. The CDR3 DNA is TGTGCCAGCAGTCCTCAACTGGCGGGAGCTTACGAGCAGTACTTC. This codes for CASSPQLAGAYEQYF.

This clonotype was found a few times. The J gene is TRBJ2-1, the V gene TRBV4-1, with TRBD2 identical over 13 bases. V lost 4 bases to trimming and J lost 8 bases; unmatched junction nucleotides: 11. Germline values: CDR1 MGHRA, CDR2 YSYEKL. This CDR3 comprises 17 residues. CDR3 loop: CASSLPPGTSGNDEQFF. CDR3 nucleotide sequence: TGCGCCAGCAGCCTCCCGCCCGGGACTAGCGGGAACGATGAGCAGTTCTTC.

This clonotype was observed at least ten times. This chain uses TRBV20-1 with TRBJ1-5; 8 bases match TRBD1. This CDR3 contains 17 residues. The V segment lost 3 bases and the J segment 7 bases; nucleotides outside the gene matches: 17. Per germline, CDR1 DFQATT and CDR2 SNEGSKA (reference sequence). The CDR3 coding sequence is TGCAGTGCTAGCCTTCCCGGGACAGGTTGGGCGGGGCAGCCCCAGCATTTT. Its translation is CSASLPGTGWAGQPQHF.

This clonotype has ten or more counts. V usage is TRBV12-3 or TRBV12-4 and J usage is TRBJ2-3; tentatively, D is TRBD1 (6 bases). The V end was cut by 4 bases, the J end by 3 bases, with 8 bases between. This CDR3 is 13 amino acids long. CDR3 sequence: CASSSGETDTQYF. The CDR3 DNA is TGTGCCAGCAGTTCAGGGGAGACAGATACGCAGTATTTT.

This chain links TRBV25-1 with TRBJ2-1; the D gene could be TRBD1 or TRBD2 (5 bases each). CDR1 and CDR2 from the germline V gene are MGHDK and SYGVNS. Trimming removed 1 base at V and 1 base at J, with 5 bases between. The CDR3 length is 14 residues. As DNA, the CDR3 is TGTGCCAGCAGTGAATGGGGGTCCTACAATGAGCAGTTCTTC. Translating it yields CASSEWGSYNEQFF. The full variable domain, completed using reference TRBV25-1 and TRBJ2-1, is EADIYQTPRYLVIGTGKKITLECSQTMGHDKMYWYQQDPGMELHLIHYSYGVNSTEKGDLSSESTVSRIRTEHFPLTLESARPSHTSQYLCASSEWGSYNEQFFGPGTRLTVL.